The clone carrying this T cell receptor (beta chain) was seen more than once but under ten times. Its antigen is not known. A read error may be the cause here, since a much bigger clone is one base away. This sample was included in a study of neurological immune-mediated disorders. Study at large: Secondary progressive disease was present in 3, and relapsing-remitting disease in roughly 30, of the approximately 35 multiple sclerosis patients.

Unsorted libraries were prepared from 2 million PBMCs held at -80 C. TCRdb independently ran MiXCR on the 5' RACE reads; one entry per CDR3 protein. The sample includes about 82,000 distinct CDR3 sequences, 2% to 3% of them seen just once. This CDR3 has 15 residues. CDR1 and CDR2 from the germline V gene are SGHRS and YFSETQ. Findings of the study overall: Neither clinical nor MRI features showed any association with the multiple sclerosis repertoire cluster, and the authors stated that larger cohorts are needed. Phylogenetic analysis grouped 18 of 34 multiple sclerosis patients' repertoires together, suggesting a possible repertoire signature.

The V and J genes are TRBV5-1 and TRBJ2-5; possibly TRBD1 or TRBD2 for D (6 bases each). This TCR came from a woman in her 30s with multiple sclerosis. What was sequenced was PBMCs. The CDR3 loop reads CASSPTPGAEENQYF. The CDR3 DNA follows: TGCGCCAGCAGCCCGACCCCGGGGGCGGAGGAGAACCAGTACTTC.